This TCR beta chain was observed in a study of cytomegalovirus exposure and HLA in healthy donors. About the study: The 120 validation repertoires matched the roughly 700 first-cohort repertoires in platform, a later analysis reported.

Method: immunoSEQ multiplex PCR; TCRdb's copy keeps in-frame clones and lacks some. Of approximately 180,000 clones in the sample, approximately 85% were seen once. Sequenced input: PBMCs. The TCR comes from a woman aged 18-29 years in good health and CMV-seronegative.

CDR3 DNA: TGCGCCAGCAGCCCCCGGACAGGGAATAGCAATCAGCCCCAGCATTTT. Translated, it gives CASSPRTGNSNQPQHF. V and J are TRBV10-2 and TRBJ1-5; TRBD1 matches at 8 bases. CDR3 size: 16 residues. Germline V gives CDR1 WSHSY, CDR2 SAAADI. J gave up 0 bases and V 6 bases, and 7 bases lay outside the gene matches.